This TCR beta chain was sequenced for a study of blood T cell repertoires in COVID-19. In the source study's methods: Researchers report that nucleated cell counts were estimated from reference gene primer amplification. The assay was immunoSEQ multiplex PCR, and TCRdb's table has in-frame clones only and misses some. Clone size and the V and J calls come from that table; the DNA yielded D and trimming. This table has approximately 200,000 clones, around 83% appearing once. The CDR3 is 14 amino acids. Per germline, CDR1 LNHDA and CDR2 SQIVND (reference sequence). With V trimmed by 7 bases and J by 5 bases, 6 bases remained unmatched.

The sequence was collected from a woman aged 45-59 years with acute or convalescent COVID-19. The material sequenced was peripheral blood. The V call is TRBV19, the J call TRBJ1-1, with 11 bases identical to TRBD1. The CDR3 DNA is TGTGCCAGTACCAAAGGGACAGGGGGGACTGAAGCTTTCTTT. Its protein product is CASTKGTGGTEAFF.